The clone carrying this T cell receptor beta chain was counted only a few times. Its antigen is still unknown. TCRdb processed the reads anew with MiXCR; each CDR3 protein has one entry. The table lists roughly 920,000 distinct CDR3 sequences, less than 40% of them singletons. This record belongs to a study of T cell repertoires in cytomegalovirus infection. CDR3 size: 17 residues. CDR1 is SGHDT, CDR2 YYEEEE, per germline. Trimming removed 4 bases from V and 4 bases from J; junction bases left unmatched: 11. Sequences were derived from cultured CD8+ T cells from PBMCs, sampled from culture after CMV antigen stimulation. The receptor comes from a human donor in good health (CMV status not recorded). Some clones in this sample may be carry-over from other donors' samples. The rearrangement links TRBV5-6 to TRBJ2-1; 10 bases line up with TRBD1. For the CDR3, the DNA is TGTGCCAGCAGCCCGGGACAGGGGTGGGGGGTTTACAATGAGCAGTTCTTC. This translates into CASSPGQGWGVYNEQFF. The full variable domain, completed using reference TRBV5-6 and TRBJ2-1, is DAGVTQSPTHLIKTRGQQVTLRCSPKSGHDTVSWYQQALGQGPQFIFQYYEEEERQRGNFPDRFSGHQFPNYSSELNVNALLLGDSALYLCASSPGQGWGVYNEQFFGPGTRLTVL.